What follows is one T cell receptor beta chain and its context. Its target is not known. The data were taken from a study of cytomegalovirus exposure and HLA in healthy donors. In the study overall: A data release that came early held tens of millions of unique TCRs from HLA-typed donors. Overall study results and limits: In a later analysis, donors in an Asian-associated ancestry cluster reportedly had fewer N-insertions in productive TCRs than the cohort mean.

With 60 Vbeta and 13 Jbeta primers, the PCR was carried out. Measured with immunoSEQ multiplex PCR; TCRdb has only the in-frame clones, and not every one. This sample has hundreds of thousands of clones, with around 89% found just once. The sequence came from a woman under 30 in good health and CMV-seronegative. The sample taken for sequencing was PBMCs.

Written as DNA, the CDR3 is TGTGCCACCAGCGTTCGTGGGACTAGCGGGAGGAATACCACCTACAATGAGCAGTTCTTC. The encoded protein is CATSVRGTSGRNTTYNEQFF. The chain recombines TRBV15 with TRBJ2-1, with TRBD2 matching over 15 bases. With V trimmed by 5 bases and J by 2 bases, 13 bases remained unmatched. The CDR3 totals 20 residues. In germline, CDR1 is LNHNV, CDR2 YYDKDF (reference sequence).